This TCR beta chain was profiled in a study of shared clonotypes between healthy human individuals. Study background: A couple of women and three men aged 18 to 49 served as donors.

This table comes from immunoSEQ multiplex PCR, and its TCRdb copy is limited to in-frame clones, with some not included. The sample consists of under 1,100,000 clones, approximately 80% of them appearing once. To note about this clone: Its antigen is not known.

Regarding the study as a whole: Genetic and exposure-history diversity was limited by the few donors.

Germline CDR1 SGHTA, CDR2 FQGNSA. CDR3 length equals 15 residues. Trimming took 2 bases from V and 2 from J, leaving 12 bases between them. Caucasian adults living in Nashville, Tennessee, provided all samples. Source material: memory CD4+ T cells from PBMCs. Subset given: CD45RA-negative fraction. The chain recombines TRBV7-2 with TRBJ1-2; D gene unclear. This receptor was taken from a man younger than 35 in good health. Some clones in this sample may be carry-over from other donors' samples. CDR3 sequence reads: CASSLINSKNYGYTF. CDR3 DNA: TGTGCCAGCAGCTTAATCAACAGCAAAAACTATGGCTACACCTTC.